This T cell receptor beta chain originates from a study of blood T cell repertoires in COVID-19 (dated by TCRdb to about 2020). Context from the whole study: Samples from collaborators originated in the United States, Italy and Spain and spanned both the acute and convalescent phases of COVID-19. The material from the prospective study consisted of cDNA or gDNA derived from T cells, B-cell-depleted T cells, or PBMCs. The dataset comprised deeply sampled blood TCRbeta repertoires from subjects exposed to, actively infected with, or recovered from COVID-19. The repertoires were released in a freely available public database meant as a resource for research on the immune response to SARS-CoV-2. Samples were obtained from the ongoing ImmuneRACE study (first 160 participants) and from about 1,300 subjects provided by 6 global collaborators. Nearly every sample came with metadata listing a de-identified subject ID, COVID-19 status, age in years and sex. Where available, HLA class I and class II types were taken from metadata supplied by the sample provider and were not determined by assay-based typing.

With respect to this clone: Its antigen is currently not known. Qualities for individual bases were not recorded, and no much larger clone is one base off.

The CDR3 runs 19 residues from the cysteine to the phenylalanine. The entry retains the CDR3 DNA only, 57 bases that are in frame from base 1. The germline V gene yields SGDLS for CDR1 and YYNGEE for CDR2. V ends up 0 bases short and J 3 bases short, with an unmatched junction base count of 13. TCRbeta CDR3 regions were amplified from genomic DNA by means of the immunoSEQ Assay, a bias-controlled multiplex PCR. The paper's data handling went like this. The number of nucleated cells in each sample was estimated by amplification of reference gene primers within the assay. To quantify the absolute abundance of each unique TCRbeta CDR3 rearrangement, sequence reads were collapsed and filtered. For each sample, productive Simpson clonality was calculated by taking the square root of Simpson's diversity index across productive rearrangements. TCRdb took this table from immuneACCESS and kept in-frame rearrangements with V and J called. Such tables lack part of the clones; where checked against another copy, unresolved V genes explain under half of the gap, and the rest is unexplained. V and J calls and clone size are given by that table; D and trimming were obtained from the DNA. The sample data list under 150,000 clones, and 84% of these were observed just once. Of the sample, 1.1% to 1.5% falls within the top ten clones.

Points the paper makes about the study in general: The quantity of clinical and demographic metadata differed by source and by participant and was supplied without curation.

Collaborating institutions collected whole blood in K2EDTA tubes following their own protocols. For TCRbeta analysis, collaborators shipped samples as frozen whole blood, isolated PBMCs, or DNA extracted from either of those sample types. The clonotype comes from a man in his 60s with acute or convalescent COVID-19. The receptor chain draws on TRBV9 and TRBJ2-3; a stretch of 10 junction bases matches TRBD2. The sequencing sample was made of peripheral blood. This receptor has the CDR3 CASSVEALAGRGFTDTQYF. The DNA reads TGTGCCAGCAGCGTAGAGGCACTAGCGGGAAGGGGATTTACAGATACGCAGTATTTT.